Given below is one TCR beta chain in context. Its antigen is as yet unknown. The data stem from a study of beta chain features in type 1 diabetes. Study background: No age, gender or cell yield differences were seen between patients and healthy donors.

Averaging approximately 120 mL, one heparinised blood draw came from each individual donor. Points from the study as a whole: All four CD4+ subsets from Type 1 diabetes patients carried moderately but significantly shorter TCRB CDR3s. When VDJ junctions were examined, type 1 diabetes patients showed fewer insertions and more deletions.

Trimming cost V 7 bases and J 10 bases; bases outside gene matches: 11. Germline CDR1 reads SGHTA; CDR2 reads FQGNSA. The CDR3 length is 13 residues. Expressed TCRB transcripts got sequenced, as all isolated RNA was reverse transcribed. On average, stem cell-like memory T cell samples had approximately 930,000 reads. TCRdb's table, derived via immunoSEQ multiplex PCR, lists solely in-frame clones and lacks some. The sample has tens of thousands of clones; under 70% are singletons. The sequencing input was stem cell memory CD4+ T cells from blood. This receptor was taken from a woman between 35 and 50 years old with type 1 diabetes. V usage is TRBV7-2 and J usage is TRBJ1-1; the match to TRBD1 covers 8 bases. The CDR3 is CASTQGAAVGAFF. The CDR3 DNA follows: TGTGCCAGCACCCAGGGGGCGGCAGTGGGAGCTTTCTTT.